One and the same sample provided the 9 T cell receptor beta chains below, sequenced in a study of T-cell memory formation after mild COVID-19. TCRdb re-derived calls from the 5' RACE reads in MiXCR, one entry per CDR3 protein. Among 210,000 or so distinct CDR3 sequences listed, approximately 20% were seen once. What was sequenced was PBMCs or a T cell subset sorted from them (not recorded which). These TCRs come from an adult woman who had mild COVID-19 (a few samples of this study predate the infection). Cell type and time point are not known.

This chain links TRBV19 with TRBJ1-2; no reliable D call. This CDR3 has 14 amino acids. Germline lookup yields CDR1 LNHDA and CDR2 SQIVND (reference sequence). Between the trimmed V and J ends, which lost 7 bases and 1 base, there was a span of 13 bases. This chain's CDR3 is CASTLGGLNYGYTF. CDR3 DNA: TGTGCCAGTACGCTCGGTGGGCTTAACTATGGCTACACCTTC.

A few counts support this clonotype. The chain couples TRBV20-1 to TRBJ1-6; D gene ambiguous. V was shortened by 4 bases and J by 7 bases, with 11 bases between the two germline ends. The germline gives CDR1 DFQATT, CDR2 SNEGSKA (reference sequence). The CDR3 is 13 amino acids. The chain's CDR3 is CSAMDWGNSPLHF. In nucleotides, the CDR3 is TGCAGTGCTATGGACTGGGGAAATTCACCCCTCCACTTT.

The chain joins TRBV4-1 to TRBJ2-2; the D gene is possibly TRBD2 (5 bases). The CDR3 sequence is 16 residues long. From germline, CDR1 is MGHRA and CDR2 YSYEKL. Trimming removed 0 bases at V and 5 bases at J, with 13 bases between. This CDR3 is CASSQEVSAATGELFF. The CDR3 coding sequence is TGCGCCAGCAGCCAAGAAGTGTCAGCGGCGACCGGGGAGCTGTTTTTT.

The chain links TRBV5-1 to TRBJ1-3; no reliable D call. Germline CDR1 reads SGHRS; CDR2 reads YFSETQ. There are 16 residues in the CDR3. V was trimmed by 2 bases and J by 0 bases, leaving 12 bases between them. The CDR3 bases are TGCGCCAGCAGCTTTGCAATGGGAACCTCTGGAAACACCATATATTTT. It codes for CASSFAMGTSGNTIYF.

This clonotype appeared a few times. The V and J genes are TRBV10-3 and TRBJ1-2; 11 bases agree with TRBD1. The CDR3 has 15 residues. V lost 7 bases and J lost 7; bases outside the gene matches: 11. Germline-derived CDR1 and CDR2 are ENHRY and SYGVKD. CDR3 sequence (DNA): TGTGCCATCAACCAAGCGGACAGGGGGCTTCCTGGCTACACCTTC. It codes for CAINQADRGLPGYTF.

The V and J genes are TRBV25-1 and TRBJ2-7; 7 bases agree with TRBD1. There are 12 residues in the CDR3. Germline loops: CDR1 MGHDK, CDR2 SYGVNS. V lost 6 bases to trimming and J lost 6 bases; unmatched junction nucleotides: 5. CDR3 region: CASSSQGLEQYF. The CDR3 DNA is TGTGCCAGCAGCTCACAGGGGCTCGAGCAGTACTTC.

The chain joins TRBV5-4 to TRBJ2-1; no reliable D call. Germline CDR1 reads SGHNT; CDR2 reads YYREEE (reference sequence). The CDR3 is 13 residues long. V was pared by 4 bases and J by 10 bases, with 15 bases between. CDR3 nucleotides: TGTGCCAGCAGCAACCCGGCAGACGGCGAGCAGTTCTTC. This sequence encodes CASSNPADGEQFF.

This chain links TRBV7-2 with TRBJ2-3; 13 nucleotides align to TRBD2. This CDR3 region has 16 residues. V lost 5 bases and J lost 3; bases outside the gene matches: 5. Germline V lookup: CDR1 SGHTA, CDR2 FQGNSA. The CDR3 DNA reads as TGTGCCAGCAGCCACCGGACTAGCGGGAGAACAGATACGCAGTATTTT. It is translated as CASSHRTSGRTDTQYF. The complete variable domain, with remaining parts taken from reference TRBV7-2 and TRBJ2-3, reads GAGVSQSPSNKVTEKGKDVELRCDPISGHTALYWYRQSLGQGLEFLIYFQGNSAPDKSGLPSDRFSAERTGGSVSTLTIQRTQQEDSAVYLCASSHRTSGRTDTQYFGPGTRLTVL.

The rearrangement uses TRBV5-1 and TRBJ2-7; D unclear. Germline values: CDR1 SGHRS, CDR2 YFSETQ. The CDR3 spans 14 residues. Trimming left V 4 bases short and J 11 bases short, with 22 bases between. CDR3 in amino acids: CASSRAVRDQKEYF. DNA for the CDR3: TGCGCCAGCAGCCGGGCCGTAAGGGATCAGAAGGAGTACTTC.